The next 7 T cell receptor beta chains were all read from a single sample in a study of T cells in women clearing cervical HPV infection. Method: immunoSEQ multiplex PCR; TCRdb's copy keeps in-frame clones and lacks some. The sample holds 25,000 to 30,000 clones. Sequencing was performed on blood buffy coat. The receptors were gathered from a woman aged 18 to 75 with a cervical HPV16 infection that either progressed to CIN3+ or cleared (not recorded which).

Details on this clone: The DNA ends 3 residues before the CDR3 does, and the rest of the CDR3 is filled in from the germline J gene. The chain combines TRBV7-3 with TRBJ2-3; 8 bases are a match to TRBD1. Germline CDR1 is SGHTA and CDR2 is FQGTGA. The CDR3 is made up of 15 amino acids. CDR3: CASSEQGEFGETQYF. The sequenced part of the CDR3 DNA is TGTGCCAGCAGCGAACAGGGGGAGTTTGGAGAGACG.

Comments on this clone: The CDR3 is cut off 3 residues early in the read; its end comes from the germline J gene. The chain employs TRBV10-3 and TRBJ1-3; 8 bases are shared with TRBD1. CDR3 length: 16 amino acids. With V trimmed by 4 bases and J by 1 base, 6 bases remained unmatched. Per the germline V gene, CDR1 is ENHRY and CDR2 is SYGVKD. The CDR3 loop reads CAISGPRQGSGNTIYF. The part of the CDR3 DNA that was read is TGTGCCATCAGTGGCCCCAGACAGGGGTCTGGAAACACC.

For this clone: The sequence runs out 3 residues before the end of the CDR3; the remainder is reconstructed from the germline J gene. The chain joins TRBV20-1 to TRBJ1-2; 11 nucleotides line up with TRBD1. V trimming: 5 bases; J trimming: 2 bases; junction bases outside the gene matches: 10. The CDR3 spans 16 residues. Germline CDR1 is DFQATT and CDR2 is SNEGSKA (reference sequence). CDR3 sequence reads: CSAAPGQGVFNYGYTF. CDR3 DNA (partial): TGCAGTGCTGCGCCGGGACAGGGGGTGTTCAACTATGGC.

Remarks on this clone: The read halts 3 residues ahead of the CDR3 end, with the missing end drawn from the germline J gene. The chain employs TRBV18 and TRBJ2-2, with unresolved D. The germline gives CDR1 KGHSH, CDR2 LQKENI. The CDR3 totals 15 residues. V was trimmed by 4 bases and J by 1 base, leaving 10 bases between them. CDR3 amino acids: CASSLRSLNTGELFF. The sequenced part of the CDR3 DNA is TGTGCCAGCTCACTACGGTCGCTGAACACCGGGGAG.

To note about this clone: The DNA ends 3 residues before the CDR3 does, and the rest of the CDR3 is filled in from the germline J gene. This sequence joins TRBV20-1 and TRBJ1-2, with D possibly being TRBD1 (5 bases). The CDR3 covers 13 residues. Per germline, CDR1 DFQATT and CDR2 SNEGSKA (reference sequence). The CDR3 sequence is CSARSSGLEGYTF. The DNA read from the CDR3 is TGCAGTGCTAGATCGTCAGGGCTGGAAGGC.

As regards this clone: The CDR3 is cut off 3 residues early in the read; its end comes from the germline J gene. V gene TRBV7-6 combines with J gene TRBJ1-1; D might be TRBD1 (5 bases). The CDR3 loop spans 13 amino acids. In germline, CDR1 is SGHVS, CDR2 FNYEAQ. CDR3 DNA, as far as it was read: TGTGCCGGGCTGGGAGGAGGGGCCAACGTA. It specifies CAGLGGGANV. The CDR3 reads in full as CAGLGGGANVAFF. The full variable domain, its missing parts supplied by reference TRBV7-6 and TRBJ1-1, is GAGVSQSPRYKVTKRGQDVALRCDPISGHVSLYWYRQALGQGPEFLTYFNYEAQQDKSGLPNDRFSAERPEGSISTLTIQRTEQRDSAMYRCAGLGGGANVAFFGQGTRLTVV.

A remark on this clone: With the read ending 3 residues before the CDR3 end, the germline J gene is used to fill in that end. The chain combines TRBV20-1 with TRBJ1-4; D is unclear. Trimming pared 2 bases from V and 0 bases from J, leaving 10 bases between. The CDR3 length is 15 residues. Germline V lookup: CDR1 DFQATT, CDR2 SNEGSKA (reference sequence). The sequenced part of the CDR3 DNA is TGCAGTGCTAGACTCGGGTCTCCAACTAATGAAAAA. Amino acids: CSARLGSPTNEK. The entire CDR3 is CSARLGSPTNEKLFF.